This note documents a single TCR beta chain sequence. Its antigen is not identified. The sample is drawn from a study of T-cell memory formation after mild COVID-19. Study findings and constraints: Memory cells collected pre-infection included some clones that later responded, suggesting cross-reactive memory joined. CD4+ contracting clones were found mainly in CM and EM, and CD8+ ones in EMRA.

TCRdb independently ran MiXCR on the 5' RACE reads; one entry per CDR3 protein. The sample consists of 350,000 to 550,000 distinct CDR3 sequences, roughly 18% of them appearing once. This CDR3 comprises 16 residues. With 4 bases clipped from V and 2 bases from J, the junction kept 9 bases outside the gene matches. CDR1 is SEHNR, CDR2 FQNEAQ, per germline (reference sequence). The clonotype was recovered from a man aged 18 to 30 who had mild COVID-19 (a few samples of this study predate the infection). Cell type and time point are not known. The chain links TRBV7-9 to TRBJ2-5; 8 bases are shared with TRBD2. Sequenced input: PBMCs or a T cell subset sorted from them (not recorded which). CDR3 residues: CASSSAGGWVQETQYF. The CDR3 region has the DNA TGTGCCAGCAGCTCCGCGGGGGGATGGGTTCAAGAGACCCAGTACTTC.